The TCR beta chain described here comes from a study of cytomegalovirus exposure and HLA in healthy donors. PCR employed 60 Vbeta and 13 Jbeta primers. Sequencing used immunoSEQ multiplex PCR; TCRdb keeps in-frame clones, though not all of them. This table has 55,000 to 65,000 clones, more than 70% appearing once. About this clone itself: Its target is unknown.

This CDR3 contains 13 residues. CDR1 is MNHEY and CDR2 is SMNVEV in the germline V gene (reference sequence). Trimming removed 3 bases from V and 6 bases from J, with 11 bases in between. Study-level findings and limits: Earlier analysis found most TCR beta V segments productive about 90% or about 30% of the time.

V usage is TRBV27 and J usage is TRBJ2-5; D possibly corresponds to TRBD2 (6 bases). The sequencing input was PBMCs. The clonotype originates from a man aged 25-40 years in good health and CMV-seropositive. CDR3 sequence: CASSFWREKTQYF. CDR3 in DNA: TGTGCCAGCAGTTTTTGGCGGGAAAAGACCCAGTACTTC.